This T cell receptor (beta chain) comes out of a study of blood T cell repertoires in COVID-19. About the research overall: Acute and convalescent COVID-19 samples came from the United States, Italy and Spain.

As processed by the authors: Scientists estimated how many nucleated cells there were by amplifying reference gene primers. Profiling relied on immunoSEQ multiplex PCR, and the TCRdb table lists in-frame clones only, not all of them. Clonal size and the V and J genes are those of that table, whereas D and trimming came from the DNA. The data show 270,000 or so clones, 89% seen once. V was clipped by 6 bases and J by 0 bases, with 29 bases between them. CDR1 LNHDA and CDR2 SQIVND come from the germline V gene (reference sequence). The CDR3 is 20 residues long. The genes are TRBV19 and TRBJ1-1; possibly TRBD1 for D (6 bases). The receptor was isolated from a middle-aged woman who had recovered from COVID-19. Specimen: peripheral blood. DNA of the CDR3: TGTGCCAGTAGAACGTATTGGGGGGGCGCCGAAACCCGATTGAACACTGAAGCTTTCTTT. Translating it yields CASRTYWGGAETRLNTEAFF.